Shown below are 13 T cell receptor beta chains from a single sample sequenced in a study of blood T cell repertoires in COVID-19. Sequenced by immunoSEQ multiplex PCR; TCRdb stores in-frame clones only, minus some. The sample has 200,000 or so clones, roughly 79% seen once. The material sequenced was peripheral blood. The receptor set was obtained from a woman aged 80 or older with COVID-19, enrolled during active disease.

V and J are TRBV19 and TRBJ1-3; 7 nucleotides line up with TRBD1. Germline loops: CDR1 LNHDA, CDR2 SQIVND (reference sequence). CDR3 length equals 17 residues. Unmatched junction bases numbered 9, after V lost 0 bases and J lost 4 bases. The CDR3 loop is CASSIDVRGLRGNTIYF. The CDR3 DNA sequence: TGTGCCAGTAGTATAGATGTGAGGGGGCTGAGAGGAAACACCATATATTTT.

This clone has more than one count but fewer than ten. V and J are TRBV9 and TRBJ2-2, with no clear D. V was clipped by 4 bases and J by 1 base, with 5 bases between them. Germline CDR1 is SGDLS and CDR2 is YYNGEE. The CDR3 totals 13 residues. The DNA of the CDR3 is TGTGCCAGCAGCCAAAAGAACACCGGGGAGCTGTTTTTT. It specifies CASSQKNTGELFF.

As concerns this clone: The junction does not match germline at one end; this may be a read error. CDR3 DNA: TGTGCCAGCAGCTTAGCGCGCGGACCGCCGGGGAACGCTGAAGCTTTCTTT. Translating gives CASSLARGPPGNAEAFF. The rearrangement links TRBV7-8 to TRBJ1-1, with D hard to call. From germline, CDR1 is SGHVS and CDR2 FQNEAQ. CDR3 length equals 17 residues.

V is TRBV18 and J is TRBJ1-2; 9 bases fit TRBD1. Trimming at V came to 4 bases and at J to 4 bases, leaving 10 bases not matched to a gene. CDR1 is KGHSH and CDR2 is LQKENI in the germline V gene. The CDR3 runs to 16 residues. CDR3 loop: CASSQGQGSFSYGYTF. DNA of the CDR3: TGTGCCAGCTCACAGGGACAGGGATCATTCTCCTATGGCTACACCTTC.

V is TRBV5-1 and J is TRBJ2-5; weak D call: TRBD2 (5 bases). Trimming took off 4 bases at V and 3 bases at J, with 10 bases between the two ends. The CDR3 is 13 residues long. Germline CDR1 SGHRS, CDR2 YFSETQ. This chain's CDR3 is CASSGGLEETQYF. The DNA for the CDR3 is TGCGCCAGCAGCGGCGGGTTGGAAGAGACCCAGTACTTC.

The rearrangement joins TRBV5-4 to TRBJ2-5; 8 bases match TRBD1. CDR3 length equals 14 residues. The germline V gene encodes CDR1 SGHNT and CDR2 YYREEE (reference sequence). V dropped 2 bases and J dropped 6; count of bases not matched to a gene: 6. Written as DNA, the CDR3 is TGTGCCAGCAGCTTAATGGGACAGGCACAGACCCAGTACTTC. It specifies CASSLMGQAQTQYF.

The chain is built from TRBV27 and TRBJ2-5, with D possibly matching TRBD2 (6 bases). Germline-derived CDR1 and CDR2 are MNHEY and SMNVEV (reference sequence). Trimming shortened V by 0 bases and J by 7 bases, and 9 bases separated the two germline ends. The CDR3 loop spans 13 amino acids. CDR3 DNA sequence: TGTGCCAGCAGTTTATCATTCGGGGGGACCCAGTACTTC. The encoded protein is CASSLSFGGTQYF.

This clone has just one count. The genes are TRBV11-3 and TRBJ1-1; TRBD1 aligns across 8 bases. The CDR3 spans 15 residues. V lost 4 bases to trimming and J lost 0 bases; unmatched junction nucleotides: 4. The V gene's germline CDR1 is SGHNT and CDR2 YENEEA. This chain's CDR3 is CASSSGGVMNTEAFF. The CDR3, as DNA: TGTGCCAGCAGCTCAGGGGGCGTCATGAACACTGAAGCTTTCTTT.

The chain carries TRBV7-9 and TRBJ2-1, with D perhaps TRBD1 (6 bases). V was cut by 1 base and J by 0 bases, with 7 bases left in between. This CDR3 region has 15 residues. Germline-derived CDR1 and CDR2 are SEHNR and FQNEAQ (reference sequence). The CDR3 DNA follows: TGTGCCAGCAGCTTAGGGGGGCACTCCTACAATGAGCAGTTCTTC. Its protein is CASSLGGHSYNEQFF.

The V gene is TRBV2, the J gene TRBJ1-6; D is uncertain. Trimming took off 6 bases at V and 1 base at J, with 4 bases between the two ends. The CDR3 is made up of 13 amino acids. Germline V gene data show CDR1 as SNHLY and CDR2 as FYNNEI. The CDR3, as DNA: TGTGCCAGCAGACAGTCCTATAATTCACCCCTCCACTTT. Translation: CASRQSYNSPLHF.

This chain connects TRBV10-3 to TRBJ1-2; 8 bases match TRBD1. After removal of 4 bases from V and 3 bases from J, the junction contained 4 bases not matched to a gene. CDR1 ENHRY and CDR2 SYGVKD come from the germline V gene. The CDR3 sequence is 14 residues long. CDR3 amino acids: CAISAQGADYGYTF. In DNA, the CDR3 is TGTGCCATCAGTGCCCAGGGGGCAGACTATGGCTACACCTTC.

This sequence joins TRBV18 and TRBJ2-5; 9 positions agree with TRBD1. Germline V lookup: CDR1 KGHSH, CDR2 LQKENI. CDR3 length: 16 residues. Trimming took 3 bases from V and 5 from J; bases not matched to a gene: 10. This CDR3 is CASSPNPGQGGETQYF. The CDR3 region has the DNA TGTGCCAGCTCACCTAACCCGGGACAGGGAGGGGAGACCCAGTACTTC.

CDR3 nucleotides: TGTGCCAGCAGCGTAGGGACAGGTACAATGTCCGTCTATGGCTACACCTTC. Translated: CASSVGTGTMSVYGYTF. This chain links TRBV9 with TRBJ1-2; 7 bases are a match to TRBD1. The trim removed 0 bases at V and 4 bases at J, leaving 12 bases unmatched. Germline loops: CDR1 SGDLS, CDR2 YYNGEE. The length of the CDR3 is 17 residues.